Following are 32 T cell receptor beta chains from one sample sequenced in a study of CXCR3-negative and CXCR3-positive naive CD8 T cells. UMI-labeled TRB cDNA libraries were prepared by 5' RACE. With the 5' RACE reads reprocessed, TCRdb shows one record per CDR3 protein and no DNA. The sample spans approximately 88,000 distinct CDR3 sequences; the ten largest clones claim 1.7%. What was sequenced was naive CXCR3- CD8+ T cells from blood. Subset given: CD45RO-CCR7+CD27+CD95- naive CD8+ T cells lacking CXCR3 (TNR3-). These receptors were taken from a human donor in good health. Some clones in this sample may be carry-over from other donors' samples.

The rearrangement uses TRBV7-3 and TRBJ2-1; with no DNA, the TCRdb D assignment of TRBD2 cannot be verified. The CDR3 is 14 amino acids. Germline V gene sequence: CDR1 SGHTA, CDR2 FQGTGA. CDR3 loop: CASRGTSGDNEQFF.

This chain uses TRBV12-3 or TRBV12-4 with TRBJ1-1; the TCRdb call, TRBD1, lacks DNA for checking. The length of the CDR3 is 13 residues. CDR3 region: CASSEGGLGRAFF.

The chain joins TRBV5-6 to TRBJ2-3; there is no DNA to check the TCRdb D call of TRBD2. Germline V gene sequence: CDR1 SGHDT, CDR2 YYEEEE. This CDR3 has 17 amino acids. The CDR3: CASSRSPGAGFTDTQYF.

V gene TRBV29-1 combines with J gene TRBJ2-3; there is no DNA to check the TCRdb D call of TRBD1. In germline, CDR1 is SQVTM, CDR2 ANQGSEA. CDR3 length: 13 amino acids. Here the CDR3 reads CSVTGTFTDTQYF.

This rearrangement joins TRBV4-1 to TRBJ2-1. CDR3 length: 15 residues. The germline CDR1 and CDR2 sequences are MGHRA and YSYEKL. Here the CDR3 reads CASSRNLEAYNEQFF.

This sequence joins TRBV29-1 and TRBJ2-7; there is no DNA to check the TCRdb D call of TRBD2. Germline V gives CDR1 SQVTM, CDR2 ANQGSEA. The CDR3 covers 14 residues. The CDR3 protein is CSVELEESSYEQYF.

The rearrangement uses TRBV28 and TRBJ2-7; as DNA is missing, the TRBD2 call by TCRdb cannot be tested. CDR3 length: 12 amino acids. Per the germline V gene, CDR1 is MDHEN and CDR2 is SYDVKM. The CDR3 loop reads CASSLLTYEQYF.

V gene TRBV2 combines with J gene TRBJ1-4. Germline CDR1 and CDR2: SNHLY and FYNNEI. CDR3 size: 12 residues. The CDR3 sequence is CASSGSWEKLFF.

The CDR3 sequence is CASSLQSGTRSEQFF. This sequence joins TRBV7-9 and TRBJ2-1; the TCRdb D gene call, TRBD2, has no DNA to confirm it. In germline, CDR1 is SEHNR, CDR2 FQNEAQ (reference sequence). CDR3 size: 15 residues.

The rearrangement uses TRBV6-5 and TRBJ2-7; no DNA is available, so the TRBD1 call from TCRdb remains unchecked. The CDR3 is made up of 14 amino acids. Germline V gene data show CDR1 as MNHEY and CDR2 as SVGAGI. The CDR3 region is CASSSDRFPGEQYF.

This rearrangement joins TRBV6-4 to TRBJ2-1; TCRdb names TRBD2, which stays unverified in the absence of DNA. Germline V gene data show CDR1 as MRHNA and CDR2 as SNTAGT. The CDR3 has 15 amino acids. This CDR3 is CASSGGGGAVNEQFF.

The chain carries TRBV20-1 and TRBJ2-7. Germline V gives CDR1 DFQATT, CDR2 SNEGSKA (reference sequence). CDR3 size: 11 residues. CDR3 amino acids: CSARDLYEQYF.

The rearrangement links TRBV5-1 to TRBJ2-7; lacking DNA, the TRBD1 call made by TCRdb goes unchecked. The germline gives CDR1 SGHRS, CDR2 YFSETQ. The CDR3 length is 16 residues. The CDR3 protein is CASSLGLGGASYEQYF.

The chain carries TRBV29-1 and TRBJ2-1; as DNA is missing, the TRBD2 call by TCRdb cannot be tested. There are 14 residues in the CDR3. Germline assignment: CDR1 SQVTM and CDR2 ANQGSEA. CDR3 region: CSSLSGIRYNEQFF.

The V gene is TRBV20-1, the J gene TRBJ2-5. From germline, CDR1 is DFQATT and CDR2 SNEGSKA (reference sequence). The CDR3 is made up of 15 amino acids. The CDR3 loop reads CSAREMHDSQETQYF.

This sequence joins TRBV29-1 and TRBJ2-1; TCRdb reports TRBD2, a call that lacks DNA to check it against. Germline assignment: CDR1 SQVTM and CDR2 ANQGSEA. This CDR3 contains 13 residues. The CDR3 sequence is CSVTGPEFNEQFF.

This chain links TRBV29-1 with TRBJ2-2. The germline CDR1 and CDR2 sequences are SQVTM and ANQGSEA. The CDR3 sequence is 12 residues long. Here the CDR3 reads CSVVWATGELFF.

V and J are TRBV27 and TRBJ2-1. This CDR3 contains 14 residues. Germline values: CDR1 MNHEY, CDR2 SMNVEV (reference sequence). The CDR3 region is CASSPFLGYNEQFF.

This chain uses TRBV7-9 with TRBJ2-2. CDR1 is SEHNR and CDR2 is FQNEAQ in the germline V gene (reference sequence). CDR3 size: 12 residues. The CDR3: CASSSATGELFF.

This chain's CDR3 is CSARGRAKPGLAAIIQETQYF. This rearrangement joins TRBV20-1 to TRBJ2-5; TCRdb indicates TRBD2, and absent DNA this call remains unverified. Germline values: CDR1 DFQATT, CDR2 SNEGSKA (reference sequence). There are 21 residues in the CDR3.

The J gene is TRBJ2-1, the V gene TRBV13; TCRdb returns TRBD1, unconfirmable since there is no DNA. CDR3 length: 15 residues. Germline CDR1 PRHDT, CDR2 FYEKMQ (reference sequence). The CDR3 here is CASSLRTGLNNEQFF.

The V gene is TRBV10-3, the J gene TRBJ2-1. The CDR3 is 12 amino acids. Germline-derived CDR1 and CDR2 are ENHRY and SYGVKD. The CDR3 loop is CAISESSNEQFF.

The chain links TRBV15 to TRBJ2-3; TCRdb indicates TRBD2, and absent DNA this call remains unverified. The CDR3 contains 14 residues. Germline lookup yields CDR1 LNHNV and CDR2 YYDKDF (reference sequence). The CDR3 here is CATRDAGGLDTQYF.

V and J are TRBV6-2 or TRBV6-3 and TRBJ2-1. CDR3 length: 14 amino acids. Germline CDR1 reads MNHEY; CDR2 reads SVGEGT. The CDR3 protein is CASSYSFGSNEQFF.

This sequence joins TRBV5-5 and TRBJ2-1. The CDR3 covers 13 residues. Germline-derived CDR1 and CDR2 are SGHKS and YYEKEE (reference sequence). CDR3 amino acids: CASSSLPRNEQFF. Full variable domain (remainder filled in from reference TRBV5-5 and TRBJ2-1): DAGVTQSPTHLIKTRGQQVTLRCSPISGHKSVSWYQQVLGQGPQFIFQYYEKEERGRGNFPDRFSARQFPNYSSELNVNALLLGDSALYLCASSSLPRNEQFFGPGTRLTVL.

The V and J genes are TRBV5-4 and TRBJ1-2. CDR1 is SGHNT and CDR2 is YYREEE in the germline V gene (reference sequence). This CDR3 contains 14 residues. CDR3 amino acids: CASSRATANYGYTF.

The rearrangement links TRBV28 to TRBJ2-5; TCRdb gives TRBD1 as the D gene, but with no DNA this cannot be confirmed. Germline CDR1 MDHEN, CDR2 SYDVKM. CDR3 size: 14 residues. The CDR3 here is CASSLLGVEETQYF.

This clonotype ranks as medium-sized in terms of frequency. The chain recombines TRBV29-1 with TRBJ1-2; the D gene TCRdb calls, TRBD1, cannot be checked with no DNA. Germline V gives CDR1 SQVTM, CDR2 ANQGSEA. This CDR3 spans 15 amino acids. The CDR3 protein is CSVPAGGQYFYGYTF.

CDR3 loop: CASGLGLLNEQFF. The rearrangement uses TRBV7-9 and TRBJ2-1. The CDR3 covers 13 residues. Germline V CDR1 and CDR2: SEHNR, FQNEAQ (reference sequence). The complete variable domain, with remaining parts taken from reference TRBV7-9 and TRBJ2-1, reads DTGVSQNPRHKITKRGQNVTFRCDPISEHNRLYWYRQTLGQGPEFLTYFQNEAQLEKSRLLSDRFSAERPKGSFSTLEIQRTEQGDSAMYLCASGLGLLNEQFFGPGTRLTVL.

V gene TRBV4-3 combines with J gene TRBJ2-7; the TCRdb call, TRBD2, lacks DNA for checking. Germline-derived CDR1 and CDR2 are LGHNA and YSLEER. The CDR3 totals 14 residues. Here the CDR3 reads CASSHDRGYWEQYF.

The CDR3 loop reads CASSPWTGVKDEQYF. The rearrangement links TRBV5-1 to TRBJ2-7; the TCRdb D gene call, TRBD1, has no DNA to confirm it. This CDR3 is built from 15 residues. From germline, CDR1 is SGHRS and CDR2 YFSETQ.

The chain employs TRBV7-9 and TRBJ1-2; checking the TCRdb D call of TRBD1 is not possible without DNA. Per the germline V gene, CDR1 is SEHNR and CDR2 is FQNEAQ (reference sequence). This CDR3 is built from 15 residues. This CDR3 is CASSYMTGANYGYTF.